The clone carrying this T cell receptor beta chain was detected once. Its antigen remains unidentified. Unrecorded immune exposures were likely, despite nominal health at sampling. The data were obtained in a study of cytomegalovirus exposure and HLA in healthy donors. The PCR was carried out with 60 Vbeta primers and 13 Jbeta primers. Libraries were prepared by immunoSEQ multiplex PCR; TCRdb keeps only in-frame clonotypes and omits some of them. The profile shows approximately 200,000 clones, 79% of them singletons. Study-level points and caveats: TRBV6-2, TRBV6-3 and other indistinguishable V segments were excluded.

Germline lookup yields CDR1 MGHRA and CDR2 YSYEKL. This CDR3 contains 16 residues. J was trimmed by 3 bases and V by 4 bases; bases with no gene match: 9. The specimen was PBMCs. This receptor was identified in a woman in her twenties or thirties in good health and CMV-seropositive. The chain is built from TRBV4-1 and TRBJ2-3; 8 nucleotides line up with TRBD1. The CDR3 reads CASSPHRGTYTDTQYF. Written as DNA, the CDR3 is TGCGCCAGCAGCCCTCACAGGGGGACTTATACAGATACGCAGTATTTT.